What follows are 15 T cell receptor beta chains derived from one specimen sequenced in a study of shared clonotypes between healthy human individuals (dated by TCRdb to 2020 to 2022). Library preparation was by the immunoSEQ multiplex PCR assay. TCRdb retrieved this table from immuneACCESS and kept in-frame rearrangements only. Not all clones are present; in checked studies, unresolved V genes account for under half, and no reason is known for the remainder. The sample has millions of clones on record, roughly 96% of them singletons. Of the sample, 0.13% falls within the top ten clones. Sequencing was carried out using naive CD4+ T cells sorted from blood. In light of the paper, this sample's cell subset or site label describes: CD45RA+ positively selected. These receptors were obtained from a man in his late teens or twenties in good health.

The rearrangement uses TRBV7-8 and TRBJ1-2; no definite D call. Trimming removed 4 bases from V and 0 bases from J, with 0 bases in between. CDR1 and CDR2 (germline): SGHVS, FQNEAQ. This CDR3 contains 11 residues. CDR3 amino acids: CASSSNYGYTF. CDR3 DNA: TGTGCCAGCAGCTCTAACTATGGCTACACCTTC. The full variable domain, rest sourced from reference TRBV7-8 and TRBJ1-2, is GAGVSQSPRYKVAKRGQDVALRCDPISGHVSLFWYQQALGQGPEFLTYFQNEAQLDKSGLPSDRFFAERPEGSVSTLKIQRTQQEDSAVYLCASSSNYGYTFGSGTRLTVV.

The CDR3 bases are TGTGCCAGCATCCGGAGCAGGGGCGTATACAATGAGCAGTTCTTC. Residues: CASIRSRGVYNEQFF. V gene TRBV27 combines with J gene TRBJ2-1; TRBD1 is a possible D gene (6 bases). The CDR3 sequence is 15 residues long. Germline CDR1 is MNHEY and CDR2 is SMNVEV (reference sequence). The germline V and J ends were trimmed by 7 bases and 4 bases, with 17 bases remaining between them.

The chain uses TRBV5-1 and TRBJ2-7, with D maybe TRBD2 (6 bases). This CDR3 is built from 13 residues. CDR1 is SGHRS and CDR2 is YFSETQ in the germline V gene. The V gene lost 4 bases and the J gene lost 4 bases, with 12 bases spanning the gap. The CDR3 coding sequence is TGCGCCAGCAGCAATGCGGCGGGGTACGAGCAGTACTTC. This encodes CASSNAAGYEQYF. The whole variable domain, filled in from reference TRBV5-1 and TRBJ2-7, reads KAGVTQTPRYLIKTRGQQVTLSCSPISGHRSVSWYQQTPGQGLQFLFEYFSETQRNKGNFPGRFSGRQFSNSRSEMNVSTLELGDSALYLCASSNAAGYEQYFGPGTRLTVT.

This rearrangement joins TRBV5-6 to TRBJ2-7, with 8 bases aligning to TRBD1. The V and J ends lost 4 bases and 3 bases, in that order; junction bases with no gene match: 9. The CDR3 consists of 15 residues. CDR1 and CDR2 from the germline V gene are SGHDT and YYEEEE. CDR3 coding DNA: TGTGCCAGCAGCCAACCGTCCGGGACAGGCTACGAGCAGTACTTC. As protein: CASSQPSGTGYEQYF.

Points on this clone: The same CDR3 also results from other DNA sequences found in this sample. The V gene is TRBV30, the J gene TRBJ2-3, with 7 bases aligning to TRBD2. This CDR3 spans 15 amino acids. Trimming took 1 base from V and 1 from J; bases not matched to a gene: 5. Per germline, CDR1 GTSNPN and CDR2 SVGIG (reference sequence). The CDR3 loop reads CAWSGGLAGTDTQYF. In nucleotides, the CDR3 is TGTGCCTGGAGTGGGGGTCTAGCGGGCACAGATACGCAGTATTTT.

Note on this clone: Other DNA sequences in this sample translate to the same CDR3. The chain recombines TRBV5-1 with TRBJ2-5; 9 positions agree with TRBD2. With 0 bases clipped from V and 5 bases from J, the junction kept 2 bases outside the gene matches. Germline values: CDR1 SGHRS, CDR2 YFSETQ. There are 14 residues in the CDR3. The CDR3 sequence: CASSLEAGGETQYF. The CDR3 DNA follows: TGCGCCAGCAGCTTGGAAGCGGGAGGTGAGACCCAGTACTTC.

The J gene is TRBJ2-5, the V gene TRBV29-1; TRBD1 might be the D (6 bases). The germline gives CDR1 SQVTM, CDR2 ANQGSEA. The ends were cut back, 1 base at V and 1 base at J, with 10 bases in the middle. The CDR3 loop spans 14 amino acids. CDR3 DNA sequence: TGCAGCGTTGAAGTCGACAGGATCCAAGAGACCCAGTACTTC. Translated, it gives CSVEVDRIQETQYF.

With respect to this clone: Other DNA sequences from this sample encode an identical CDR3 as well. Written as DNA, the CDR3 is TGTGCCAGCAGTTCCCCAGGGGGCGAGCAGTACTTC. This gives the protein CASSSPGGEQYF. The chain has TRBV6-5 and TRBJ2-7; 7 nucleotides match TRBD1. Germline V gene data show CDR1 as MNHEY and CDR2 as SVGAGI. This CDR3 region has 12 residues. V lost 4 bases and J lost 6; bases outside the gene matches: 3.

V usage is TRBV2 and J usage is TRBJ2-2; TRBD2 is a possible D gene (5 bases). V was cut by 2 bases and J by 6 bases, with 10 bases left in between. This CDR3 region has 14 residues. Germline CDR1 reads SNHLY; CDR2 reads FYNNEI. The CDR3: CASSETSFSGELFF. CDR3 nucleotides: TGTGCCAGCAGTGAAACTAGTTTCTCCGGGGAGCTGTTTTTT.

The chain is built from TRBV10-3 and TRBJ1-5; perhaps TRBD1 as D (6 bases). This CDR3 has 15 residues. V was shortened by 3 bases and J by 9 bases, with 18 bases between the two germline ends. Germline-derived CDR1 and CDR2 are ENHRY and SYGVKD. The CDR3 region has the DNA TGTGCCATCAGTGACTCAGACAGGTTGGGCGGGCCCCAGCATTTT. Protein sequence: CAISDSDRLGGPQHF.

The chain joins TRBV6-5 to TRBJ2-1; D is unclear. CDR1 is MNHEY, CDR2 SVGAGI, per germline. V gave up 0 bases and J gave up 6 bases, with 9 bases separating them. The CDR3 length is 14 residues. The CDR3 DNA follows: TGTGCCAGCAGTTACTCTGTGATACGCAATGAGCAGTTCTTC. Amino acids: CASSYSVIRNEQFF.

The chain joins TRBV7-9 to TRBJ1-4, with 9 bases aligning to TRBD1. Germline trimming cut 4 bases from V and 7 bases from J; bases unmatched to any gene: 1. CDR1 and CDR2 (germline): SEHNR, FQNEAQ (reference sequence). This CDR3 is built from 13 residues. This CDR3 is CASSWDRAEKLFF. CDR3 DNA sequence: TGTGCCAGCAGCTGGGACAGGGCTGAAAAACTGTTTTTT. Using reference TRBV7-9 and TRBJ1-4 for the parts outside the CDR3, the full variable domain is DTGVSQNPRHKITKRGQNVTFRCDPISEHNRLYWYRQTLGQGPEFLTYFQNEAQLEKSRLLSDRFSAERPKGSFSTLEIQRTEQGDSAMYLCASSWDRAEKLFFGSGTQLSVL.

The chain couples TRBV11-2 to TRBJ2-1; 10 bases align to TRBD2. The germline V gene encodes CDR1 SGHAT and CDR2 FQNNGV. V lost 2 bases to trimming and J lost 3 bases; unmatched junction nucleotides: 4. There are 16 residues in the CDR3. The CDR3 DNA follows: TGTGCCAGCAGCTTACGAGCGGGAGGGAGCTACAATGAGCAGTTCTTC. Its translation is CASSLRAGGSYNEQFF.

The chain uses TRBV5-6 and TRBJ2-3; 10 positions match TRBD2. With V trimmed by 4 bases and J by 3 bases, 5 bases remained unmatched. Germline CDR1 and CDR2: SGHDT and YYEEEE. The CDR3 spans 15 residues. CDR3 sequence reads: CASSQLAGGTDTQYF. The DNA of the CDR3 is TGTGCCAGCAGCCAGTTAGCGGGGGGAACAGATACGCAGTATTTT.

This clone was seen once. The chain carries TRBV6-1 and TRBJ2-7, with D perhaps TRBD1 (5 bases). CDR3 length: 15 amino acids. CDR1 is MNHNS and CDR2 is SASEGT in the germline V gene. V shed 6 bases and J shed 0 bases, with 15 bases lying between them. The CDR3 DNA sequence: TGTGCCAGCAGCCTCGGCAGGGATCCCTCCTACGAGCAGTACTTC. Residues: CASSLGRDPSYEQYF.